This entry features one T cell receptor (beta chain) sequence. The protocol was immunoSEQ multiplex PCR, while the TCRdb copy is restricted to in-frame clones and leaves out a portion. The sample lists around 200,000 clones, roughly 84% seen once, with approximately 2.6% in the top ten. This record belongs to a study of blood T cell repertoires in COVID-19. The V gene's germline CDR1 is SGHTS and CDR2 YDEGEE. V was cut by 0 bases and J by 3 bases, with 16 bases left in between. The CDR3 loop spans 16 amino acids. This chain connects TRBV5-8 to TRBJ2-7; weak D call: TRBD1 (5 bases). Input material: peripheral blood. The receptor was derived from a human donor with acute or convalescent COVID-19. The donor label of this sample is uncertain. CDR3 nucleotides: TGTGCCAGCAGCTTGGGGTTTTGGACACGCGACTACGAGCAGTACTTC. The encoded protein is CASSLGFWTRDYEQYF.